The present entry profiles one T cell receptor beta chain with its context. The CDR3 contains 13 residues. The germline gives CDR1 SGHAT, CDR2 FQNNGV. Trimming took off 1 base at V and 8 bases at J, with 8 bases between the two ends. Per the study methods: By means of reference gene primer amplification, nucleated cell counts were estimated. Data came from immunoSEQ multiplex PCR; TCRdb stores just in-frame clones and leaves some out. V and J calls and clone size come straight from that table; D and trimming were deduced from the DNA. Of 300,000 or so clones listed, 85% are singletons. This entry belongs to a study of blood T cell repertoires in COVID-19. In the study overall: Collection of acute and convalescent COVID-19 samples took place in the United States, Italy and Spain. PBMCs, B-cell-depleted T cells, or T cells provided the cDNA or gDNA that made up the material.

The chain employs TRBV11-2 and TRBJ1-4, with D maybe TRBD1 (5 bases). The sample was peripheral blood. The sequence was collected from a woman in her forties or fifties with active or convalescent COVID-19. The CDR3 DNA sequence: TGTGCCAGCAGCTTAGGTCGACAGGAAAAACTGTTTTTT. Translated, it gives CASSLGRQEKLFF.